Presented here are 8 T cell receptor beta chains from one specimen sequenced in a study of vaccination effects on CD4 cells after COVID-19. Before sequencing took place, the ViraFEST assay used viral peptide pools to expand antigen-specific CD4+ T cells. Following 10 days of culture, CD4+ T cells were isolated. All vaccine recipients tested negative for nucleocapsid antibodies and had never contracted SARS-CoV-2 infection. The repertoire was sequenced with immunoSEQ multiplex PCR; TCRdb's copy has only in-frame clones and lacks some. Of tens of thousands of clones listed, roughly 70% were seen once; the top ten hold 20% to 25%. These receptors are not linked to any known antigen. The sample consisted of CD4+ T cells from PBMCs cultured with SARS-CoV-2 spike peptides, taken before COVID-19 vaccination. The source is a human donor who received a COVID-19 vaccine.

This clone was counted a few times. This rearrangement joins TRBV11-2 to TRBJ1-6, with 8 bases that match TRBD1. Germline-derived CDR1 and CDR2 are SGHAT and FQNNGV. The CDR3 covers 14 residues. V lost 8 bases, J lost 5 bases, and 5 bases stayed unmatched. The CDR3 DNA reads TGTGCCAGCCGCGGACAGGGAGATAATTCACCCCTCCACTTT. Translated: CASRGQGDNSPLHF.

V is TRBV11-2 and J is TRBJ2-7; weak D call: TRBD1 (6 bases). Trimming removed 1 base at V and 5 bases at J, with 18 bases between. The CDR3 has 16 amino acids. CDR1 and CDR2 from the germline V gene are SGHAT and FQNNGV. CDR3 residues: CASSLATFRDINEQYF. CDR3 DNA sequence: TGTGCCAGCAGCTTAGCCACCTTCCGGGACATCAACGAGCAGTACTTC.

This chain links TRBV19 with TRBJ2-5; TRBD2 might be the D (5 bases). V lost 4 bases and J lost 7, with 13 bases in between. The length of the CDR3 is 13 residues. The germline CDR1 and CDR2 sequences are LNHDA and SQIVND (reference sequence). DNA for the CDR3: TGTGCCAGTAGTAGGGTACCTGAGGGGACCCAGTACTTC. It is translated as CASSRVPEGTQYF.

The rearrangement joins TRBV5-1 to TRBJ2-3; 13 bases line up with TRBD2. Germline V gene data show CDR1 as SGHRS and CDR2 as YFSETQ. The CDR3 is 16 amino acids. Losses at the gene ends were 2 bases for V and 4 bases for J; bases not matched to a gene: 4. Here the CDR3 reads CASSFDGLAGADTQYF. The CDR3 DNA follows: TGCGCCAGCAGCTTTGACGGACTAGCGGGAGCAGATACGCAGTATTTT.

J is TRBJ2-1 and V is TRBV24-1; D is unclear. V gave up 8 bases and J gave up 7 bases, with 8 bases separating them. From germline, CDR1 is KGHDR and CDR2 SFDVKD. The CDR3 length is 11 residues. The CDR3 spells CATKSGNEQFF. As DNA, the CDR3 is TGTGCCACCAAGAGTGGAAATGAGCAGTTCTTC.

This rearrangement joins TRBV18 to TRBJ1-4, with D unresolved. The CDR3 extends over 17 amino acids. Germline V lookup: CDR1 KGHSH, CDR2 LQKENI. The V gene lost 2 bases and the J gene lost 3 bases, with 16 bases spanning the gap. CDR3 bases: TGTGCCAGCTCACCAGGGAGAATGGTTACGGCTAATGAAAAACTGTTTTTT. Its translation is CASSPGRMVTANEKLFF.

The chain has TRBV14 and TRBJ2-1; D unclear. Germline CDR1 and CDR2: SGHDN and FVKESK. Trimming stripped 0 bases from V and 4 bases from J, with 13 bases between. The CDR3 loop spans 16 amino acids. For the CDR3, the DNA is TGTGCCAGCAGCCAAGATCGGCTTCTTGGGTACAATGAGCAGTTCTTC. Translated, it gives CASSQDRLLGYNEQFF.

The chain recombines TRBV29-1 with TRBJ2-3, with 8 bases aligning to TRBD2. CDR1 and CDR2 (germline): SQVTM, ANQGSEA. This CDR3 comprises 13 residues. V shed 3 bases and J 4 bases; nucleotides not matched to a gene: 3. Here the CDR3 DNA reads TGCAGCGTTGATCCGGGAGGGGCAGATACGCAGTATTTT. It is translated as CSVDPGGADTQYF.